A single sample gave rise to the 5 T cell receptor beta chains below, sequenced in a study of shared clonotypes between healthy human individuals. Some clones are missing from TCRdb's copy, which holds only in-frame ones; the method was immunoSEQ multiplex PCR. The data hold fewer than 800,000 clones, with about 90% observed a single time. Naive CD8 cells were CD45RO-negative, positively selected for CCR7, excluding terminally differentiated effector memory CD45RA+ cells. The sample comprised naive CD8+ T cells sorted from blood. The receptor set was obtained from a man aged 25 to 40 in good health.

The chain is built from TRBV4-1 and TRBJ2-2; 7 positions match TRBD2. From germline, CDR1 is MGHRA and CDR2 YSYEKL. V was pared by 4 bases and J by 1 base, with 6 bases of the junction left unmatched. The CDR3 is 16 residues long. CDR3 bases: TGCGCCAGCAGCCCCCGGCTAGCGGTGAACACCGGGGAGCTGTTTTTT. This codes for CASSPRLAVNTGELFF.

CDR3 loop: CASSPQTSGLYNEQFF. The CDR3 bases are TGTGCCAGCAGCCCCCAGACTAGCGGCCTATACAATGAGCAGTTCTTC. The V and J genes are TRBV7-9 and TRBJ2-1; 9 bases map to TRBD2. After removal of 5 bases from V and 4 bases from J, the junction contained 9 bases not matched to a gene. There are 16 residues in the CDR3. Germline V gene lookup returns CDR1 SEHNR and CDR2 FQNEAQ (reference sequence).

The chain carries TRBV27 and TRBJ2-7; D perhaps matches TRBD2 (6 bases). Trimming took off 5 bases at V and 3 bases at J, with 17 bases between the two ends. CDR1 is MNHEY, CDR2 SMNVEV, per germline (reference sequence). There are 15 residues in the CDR3. This CDR3 is CASSPSRRGGYEQYF. In DNA, the CDR3 is TGTGCCAGCAGTCCCTCGCGGAGGGGAGGCTACGAGCAGTACTTC.

This clone was seen ten or more times. The chain carries TRBV18 and TRBJ1-5, with no clear D. Looked up from germline, CDR1 is KGHSH and CDR2 is LQKENI. Trimming removed 5 bases from V and 0 bases from J, with 11 bases in between. The CDR3 has 15 residues. As DNA, the CDR3 is TGTGCCAGCTCATTATCGGGGAATAGCAATCAGCCCCAGCATTTT. Translation: CASSLSGNSNQPQHF.

The chain employs TRBV5-1 and TRBJ1-1; D is unclear. This CDR3 region has 11 residues. Germline assignment: CDR1 SGHRS and CDR2 YFSETQ. Deletions cut 4 bases from V and 8 bases from J, with 9 bases between. For the CDR3, the DNA is TGCGCCAGCAGCGCGACCGGGGAAGCTTTCTTT. Translating it yields CASSATGEAFF.